Listed below are T cell receptor beta chains from one sample, sequenced in a study of T cells of healthy individuals. MiXCR was run by TCRdb on the 5' RACE reads, yielding one entry per CDR3 protein. The sample comprises roughly 87,000 distinct CDR3 sequences, 15% to 20% of which are singletons, and under 7.5% rests with the top ten. The receptors were gathered from a human donor in good health. The CDR3 runs from the conserved cysteine through the conserved F or W.

>TRBV28
CASSFPGVSREQYF
>TRBV9
CASSLGASYNEQFF
>TRBV9
CASRDYSNTGELFF
>TRBV2
CASLGDIPTDTQYF
>TRBV14
CASMPGQGFEQYF
>TRBV25-1
CASSSVLDSHEQYF
>TRBV28
CASSLSGYNEQFF
>TRBV4-1
CASSQDLDYGYTF
>TRBV4-1
CASSQAGTGNGNEQFF
>TRBV18
CASSPGTDEAFF
>TRBV5-1
CASSLQMYQETQYF
>TRBV5-1
CASSLGGGTSGANVLTF
>TRBV7-3
CASSKAGLVDNTDTQYF
>TRBV21-1
CASSPDLERQKQETQYF
>TRBV27
CASSLSGPGSYNEQFF
>TRBV29-1
CSVAQVSGEQFF
>TRBV12-3/TRBV12-4
CASNQGGGEGNQPQHF
>TRBV6-6
CASTLDLTTDTQYF
>TRBV20-1
CSVVRQDNYGYTF
>TRBV7-9
CASGSTEAFF
>TRBV5-6
CASSLVGEFRRGGLTDTQYF
>TRBV28
CASSLSQGREQYF
>TRBV29-1
CSVEGLAGGPGYEQYF
>TRBV4-1
CASSPTGTGGAAYEQYF
>TRBV4-3
CASSENSFTDTQYF
>TRBV7-2
CASQGLHTDTQYF
>TRBV29-1
CSVDPGKRNEQFF
>TRBV7-2
CASSPFGDTQYF
>TRBV7-2
CASSLGPYSPLHF
>TRBV5-5
CASSRVPGFPGDTQYF
>TRBV19
CASSIEGSYGYTF
>TRBV6-1
CATTYRGFSYEQYF
>TRBV12-3/TRBV12-4
CASSLFYADGYTF
>TRBV29-1
CSVEGGTGELFF
>TRBV6-2/TRBV6-3
CASSYTGRGKQNEQFF
>TRBV5-1
CASSLGPLPGELFF
>TRBV5-6
CASSFAGTRRSPLHF
>TRBV7-9
CASSPRREDYEQYF
>TRBV25-1
CASSELNEQFF
>TRBV7-3
CASSPSSSGRYNEQFF
>TRBV28
CASSFELTDGVKETQYF
>TRBV7-3
CASRASGRRDSGANVLTF